These 7 T cell receptor beta chains were all obtained from the same sample, sequenced in a study of blood T cell repertoires in COVID-19. The data were produced by immunoSEQ multiplex PCR, yet TCRdb's version contains in-frame clones alone and is incomplete. The sample lists 200,000 or so clones, 80% to 90% occurring once. The specimen sequenced was peripheral blood. The receptors stem from a woman aged 80 or older with COVID-19, enrolled during active disease.

The chain carries TRBV7-2 and TRBJ1-4, with D uncertain. Trimming removed 3 bases from V and 4 bases from J, with 18 bases in between. This CDR3 spans 17 amino acids. Germline CDR1 SGHTA, CDR2 FQGNSA. In DNA form, the CDR3 reads TGTGCCAGCAGCTTCTTTATTCCCGGCTCGGGTAATGAAAAACTGTTTTTT. This translates into CASSFFIPGSGNEKLFF. The full variable domain, completed using reference TRBV7-2 and TRBJ1-4, is GAGVSQSPSNKVTEKGKDVELRCDPISGHTALYWYRQSLGQGLEFLIYFQGNSAPDKSGLPSDRFSAERTGGSVSTLTIQRTQQEDSAVYLCASSFFIPGSGNEKLFFGSGTQLSVL.

This clone was detected only a few times. This sequence joins TRBV30 and TRBJ2-2; tentatively, D is TRBD1 (5 bases). In germline, CDR1 is GTSNPN, CDR2 SVGIG (reference sequence). V lost 2 bases, J lost 5 bases, and 9 bases lay in between. The CDR3 covers 13 residues. For the CDR3, the DNA is TGTGCCTGGAGTTTTCCAGGGACCGGGGAGCTGTTTTTT. This gives the protein CAWSFPGTGELFF.

The chain is built from TRBV4-2 and TRBJ2-3, with 9 positions matching TRBD1. Per germline, CDR1 LGHNA and CDR2 YNFKEQ. J gave up 3 bases and V 1 base, and 5 bases lay outside the gene matches. This CDR3 comprises 16 residues. CDR3 region: CASSQVFGTGTDTQYF. Written as DNA, the CDR3 is TGTGCCAGCAGCCAAGTTTTTGGGACAGGGACAGATACGCAGTATTTT.

The table lists this clone with a count of one. The gene calls are TRBV3-1 (or the pseudogene TRBV3-2) and TRBJ2-7; no clear D gene. Trimming pared 2 bases from V and 0 bases from J, leaving 8 bases between. The CDR3 covers 14 residues. CDR1 and CDR2 from the germline V gene are LGHDT and YNNKEL (reference sequence). This CDR3 is CASSQFISSYEQYF. The CDR3 bases are TGTGCCAGCAGCCAATTTATCAGCTCCTACGAGCAGTACTTC.

Only one count was recorded for this clone. The gene calls are TRBV27 and TRBJ2-6; weak D call: TRBD2 (5 bases). Trimming took off 1 base at V and 2 bases at J, with 12 bases between the two ends. Germline V gene lookup returns CDR1 MNHEY and CDR2 SMNVEV (reference sequence). This CDR3 is 17 amino acids long. The chain's CDR3 is CASSLWSGEAGANVLTF. CDR3 DNA sequence: TGTGCCAGCAGTTTATGGTCCGGGGAAGCTGGGGCCAACGTCCTGACTTTC.

The chain recombines TRBV5-4 with TRBJ1-2; D gene unclear. Germline CDR1 SGHNT, CDR2 YYREEE (reference sequence). V was trimmed by 0 bases and J by 7 bases, leaving 4 bases between them. This CDR3 contains 11 residues. Written as DNA, the CDR3 is TGTGCCAGCAGCTTGGGGCTTGGCTACACCTTC. Translation: CASSLGLGYTF.

The chain's CDR3 is CAINGDLSNYGYTF. CDR3 sequence (DNA): TGTGCCATCAATGGCGACTTATCTAACTATGGCTACACCTTC. The V and J genes are TRBV10-3 and TRBJ1-2; D is undetermined. Germline V gene lookup returns CDR1 ENHRY and CDR2 SYGVKD. V was pared by 7 bases and J by 0 bases, with 12 bases between. This CDR3 spans 14 amino acids.